This TCR beta chain was captured in a study of regulatory T cells in long-lasting Graves disease. Study information: Patients newly diagnosed with Graves' had been on antithyroid drugs for under 3 months. Study outcomes and limitations: TCR diversity was lower in persistent Graves' patients (versus newly diagnosed ones).

For TCR beta, libraries came from iRepertoire HTBI primers and Arm-PCR of CDR3 regions. TCRdb reprocessed the multiplex PCR reads via MiXCR and lists one record per CDR3 protein. The sample lists about 430,000 distinct CDR3 sequences; about 15% were seen once. V lost 8 bases, J lost 2 bases, and 9 bases lay in between. The length of the CDR3 is 12 residues. CDR1 and CDR2 (germline): SNHLY, FYNNEI. Ten or more counts support this clonotype. Its specificity is unknown. Indicated time point: newly diagnosed GD, antithyroid drugs for less than 3 months. PBMCs provided the RNA from which the TCR library was made. Peripheral blood, 7 to 9.5 milliliters per patient, was collected in EDTA tubes. The same data also contributed to another study, on T cells in Graves' hyperthyroidism and ophthalmopathy. That study adds: HTBI primers drove first-round RT-PCR of the TCR CDR3.

The chain couples TRBV2 to TRBJ2-5; tentatively, D is TRBD1 (6 bases). Here the sequenced sample was peripheral blood mononuclear cells (PBMCs), taken at new diagnosis, from a patient treated with antithyroid drugs. This TCR derives from a woman aged 40 to 50 with Graves disease. This CDR3 is CASHGQQETQYF. In DNA form, the CDR3 reads TGTGCCAGCCATGGACAGCAAGAGACCCAGTACTTC.